Below are 13 T cell receptor beta chains sequenced from a single sample in a study of cytomegalovirus exposure and HLA in healthy donors (dated by TCRdb to 2017 to 2019). The library was generated by the immunoSEQ multiplex PCR assay. For the multiplex PCR, a mixture combining 60 forward primers for TCR Vbeta segments and 13 reverse primers for TCR Jbeta segments was used. TCRdb retrieved this table from immuneACCESS and kept in-frame rearrangements only. Not all clones are present; in checked studies, unresolved V genes account for under half, and no reason is known for the remainder. The sample table contains roughly 76,000 clones; only one count was recorded for around 79% of them. Clones ranked in the top ten supply 2.5% of the sample. Sequenced sample: PBMCs. The receptors shown here come from a man aged 25 to 40 in good health and CMV-seronegative.

This chain uses TRBV10-2 with TRBJ2-7; a possible D gene is TRBD1 (6 bases). Trimming cost V 6 bases and J 3 bases, with 9 bases left between them. CDR3 length equals 12 residues. Germline-derived CDR1 and CDR2 are WSHSY and SAAADI. CDR3 nucleotides: TGCGCCAGCAGGGGGGCCGACTACGAGCAGTACTTC. Its translation: CASRGADYEQYF.

The J gene is TRBJ1-2, the V gene TRBV13; 7 bases agree with TRBD1. After removal of 5 bases from V and 7 bases from J, the junction contained 7 bases not matched to a gene. Germline-derived CDR1 and CDR2 are PRHDT and FYEKMQ (reference sequence). This CDR3 spans 13 amino acids. The CDR3 is CASSPWDSSGYTF. DNA of the CDR3: TGTGCCAGCAGCCCCTGGGACAGTTCTGGCTACACCTTC.

This clone has more than one count but fewer than ten. The chain combines TRBV6-5 with TRBJ2-5; 9 positions agree with TRBD1. This CDR3 spans 14 amino acids. Per the germline V gene, CDR1 is MNHEY and CDR2 is SVGAGI. J gave up 5 bases and V 5 bases, and 6 bases lay outside the gene matches. This CDR3 is CASSRDRDVETQYF. CDR3 coding DNA: TGTGCCAGCAGTAGGGACAGGGATGTGGAGACCCAGTACTTC.

Here the CDR3 DNA reads TGCAGCGTCCTGGACCCACAGGGGGCCACCTACGAGCAGTACTTC. The encoded protein is CSVLDPQGATYEQYF. The chain joins TRBV29-1 to TRBJ2-7, with TRBD1 matching 9 bases. CDR3 size: 15 residues. The ends lost 6 bases at V and 2 bases at J; junction bases unmatched: 11. In germline, CDR1 is SQVTM, CDR2 ANQGSEA.

V and J are TRBV2 and TRBJ2-7; tentative D call: TRBD1 (5 bases). The germline V gene has CDR1 SNHLY and CDR2 FYNNEI. The CDR3 has 14 residues. Trimming shortened V by 3 bases and J by 0 bases, and 9 bases separated the two germline ends. The CDR3 DNA is TGTGCCAGCAGTGACACAGGCCCCTCCTACGAGCAGTACTTC. It specifies CASSDTGPSYEQYF.

The chain uses TRBV28 and TRBJ2-1; 11 positions match TRBD1. Germline CDR1 is MDHEN and CDR2 is SYDVKM. The CDR3 has 14 residues. V gave up 8 bases and J gave up 5 bases; unmatched junction bases: 5. CDR3 loop: CASYGQGANNEQFF. DNA for the CDR3: TGTGCCAGCTACGGACAGGGGGCGAACAATGAGCAGTTCTTC.

The chain joins TRBV6-5 to TRBJ2-6; D gene unclear. From germline, CDR1 is MNHEY and CDR2 SVGAGI. This CDR3 spans 15 amino acids. Deletions cut 6 bases from V and 1 base from J, with 10 bases between. The CDR3 loop reads CASSYDWSGANVLTF. The CDR3 bases are TGTGCCAGCAGCTACGACTGGTCTGGGGCCAACGTCCTGACTTTC.

The CDR3 region is CASSQEGRGGNGYTF. CDR3 nucleotide sequence: TGCGCCAGCAGCCAAGAGGGTAGAGGGGGTAATGGCTACACCTTC. J is TRBJ1-2 and V is TRBV4-3; D is perhaps TRBD1 (6 bases). The V end was cut by 0 bases, the J end by 6 bases, with 14 bases between. The CDR3 length is 15 residues. Germline CDR1 reads LGHNA; CDR2 reads YSLEER.

Note on this clone: Because the CDR3's place on the DNA is in doubt, the DNA is left out and the CDR3 is given as listed by TCRdb. The sample carries other DNA sequences with the same CDR3. The chain carries TRBV7-9 and TRBJ1-1. The germline V gene has CDR1 SEHNR and CDR2 FQNEAQ (reference sequence). The CDR3 is 15 residues long, ends included. The CDR3 spells CASSFNFGGGTEAFF.

The count of this clone is one. The chain employs TRBV4-2 and TRBJ2-7; 14 bases agree with TRBD2. The germline V gene encodes CDR1 LGHNA and CDR2 YNFKEQ. J gave up 9 bases and V 4 bases, and 11 bases lay outside the gene matches. The CDR3 sequence is 16 residues long. CDR3 sequence: CASSPGTSGRGVVQYF. The CDR3 nucleotides are TGTGCCAGCAGCCCGGGGACTAGCGGGAGAGGGGTTGTGCAGTACTTC.

This chain uses TRBV5-1 with TRBJ2-7, with 7 bases that match TRBD1. CDR3 length: 14 residues. The V segment lost 3 bases and the J segment 4 bases; nucleotides outside the gene matches: 7. The germline V gene has CDR1 SGHRS and CDR2 YFSETQ. CDR3 in amino acids: CASSYGTAQYEQYF. The CDR3 DNA sequence: TGCGCCAGCAGCTACGGGACAGCCCAGTACGAGCAGTACTTC.

The gene calls are TRBV19 and TRBJ2-5; D perhaps matches TRBD1 (5 bases). V dropped 2 bases and J dropped 2 bases, with 15 bases sitting between them. Per the germline V gene, CDR1 is LNHDA and CDR2 is SQIVND (reference sequence). The CDR3 length is 16 residues. CDR3 DNA: TGTGCCAGTAGTATAAACCTCCAGGGAAGACAAGAGACCCAGTACTTC. It is translated as CASSINLQGRQETQYF.

The genes are TRBV6-6 and TRBJ1-3; D is ambiguous. There are 14 residues in the CDR3. V lost 6 bases and J lost 3, with 12 bases in between. CDR1 and CDR2 (germline): MNHNY, SVGAGI (reference sequence). The CDR3 is CASSDGGGGNTIYF. The CDR3 region has the DNA TGTGCCAGCAGCGACGGCGGAGGTGGAAACACCATATATTTT.